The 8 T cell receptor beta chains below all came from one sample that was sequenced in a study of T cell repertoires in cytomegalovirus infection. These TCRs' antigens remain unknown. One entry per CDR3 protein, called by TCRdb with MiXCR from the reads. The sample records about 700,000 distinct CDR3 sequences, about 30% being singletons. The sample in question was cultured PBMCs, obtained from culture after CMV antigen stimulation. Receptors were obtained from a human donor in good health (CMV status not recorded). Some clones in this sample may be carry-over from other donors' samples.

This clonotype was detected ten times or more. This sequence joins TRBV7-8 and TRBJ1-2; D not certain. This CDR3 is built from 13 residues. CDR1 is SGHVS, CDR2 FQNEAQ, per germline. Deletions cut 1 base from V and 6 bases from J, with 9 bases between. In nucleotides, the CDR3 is TGTGCCAGCAGCTTAGGGGGTTCCGATGGCTACACCTTC. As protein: CASSLGGSDGYTF.

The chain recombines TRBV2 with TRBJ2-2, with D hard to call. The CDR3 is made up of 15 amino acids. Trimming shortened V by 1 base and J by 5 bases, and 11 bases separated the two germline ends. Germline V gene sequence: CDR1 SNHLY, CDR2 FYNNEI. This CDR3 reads CASSEEGRTTGELFF. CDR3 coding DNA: TGTGCCAGCAGTGAAGAGGGCAGGACGACCGGGGAGCTGTTTTTT.

CDR3: CAISDPEGRDYNEQFF. DNA of the CDR3: TGTGCCATCAGTGACCCCGAGGGGCGGGACTACAATGAGCAGTTCTTC. The chain couples TRBV10-3 to TRBJ2-1; the D gene is possibly TRBD2 (6 bases). There are 16 residues in the CDR3. Trimming took off 3 bases at V and 3 bases at J, with 15 bases between the two ends. Germline CDR1 is ENHRY and CDR2 is SYGVKD.

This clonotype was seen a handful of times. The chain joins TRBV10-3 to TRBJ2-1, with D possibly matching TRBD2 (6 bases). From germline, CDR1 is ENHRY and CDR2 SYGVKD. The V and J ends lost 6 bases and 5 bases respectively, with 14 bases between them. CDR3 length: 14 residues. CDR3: CAIRDYRLDNEQFF. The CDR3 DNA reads TGTGCCATCAGGGACTATCGACTCGACAATGAGCAGTTCTTC.

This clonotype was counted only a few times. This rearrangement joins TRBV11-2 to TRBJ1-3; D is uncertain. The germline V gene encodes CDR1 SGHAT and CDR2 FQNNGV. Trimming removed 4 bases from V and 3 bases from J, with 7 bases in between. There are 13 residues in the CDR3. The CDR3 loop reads CASSWTDGNTIYF. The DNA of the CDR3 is TGTGCCAGCAGCTGGACTGATGGAAACACCATATATTTT.

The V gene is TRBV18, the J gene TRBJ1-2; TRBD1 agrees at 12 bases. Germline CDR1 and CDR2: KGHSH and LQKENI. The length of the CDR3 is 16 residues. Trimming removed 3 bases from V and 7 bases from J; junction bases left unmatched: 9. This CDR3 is CASSPNLGQGASGYTF. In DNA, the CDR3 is TGTGCCAGCTCACCTAACTTGGGACAGGGGGCCTCTGGCTACACCTTC.

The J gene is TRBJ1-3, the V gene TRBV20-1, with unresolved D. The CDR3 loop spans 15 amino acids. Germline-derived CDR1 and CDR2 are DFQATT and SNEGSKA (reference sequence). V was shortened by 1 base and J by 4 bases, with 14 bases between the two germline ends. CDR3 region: CSARGSVGPGNTIYF. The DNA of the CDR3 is TGCAGTGCTAGAGGGAGTGTGGGCCCGGGAAACACCATATATTTT.

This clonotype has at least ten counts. For the CDR3, the DNA is TGTGCCAGCAGCTTAGGGTCCGGGGCGGAGACCCAGTACTTC. Translating it yields CASSLGSGAETQYF. The chain employs TRBV7-2 and TRBJ2-5, with D perhaps given as TRBD1 or TRBD2 (5 bases each). V dropped 1 base and J dropped 5 bases, with 11 bases sitting between them. Germline V gene data show CDR1 as SGHTA and CDR2 as FQGNSA. This CDR3 is 14 amino acids long.